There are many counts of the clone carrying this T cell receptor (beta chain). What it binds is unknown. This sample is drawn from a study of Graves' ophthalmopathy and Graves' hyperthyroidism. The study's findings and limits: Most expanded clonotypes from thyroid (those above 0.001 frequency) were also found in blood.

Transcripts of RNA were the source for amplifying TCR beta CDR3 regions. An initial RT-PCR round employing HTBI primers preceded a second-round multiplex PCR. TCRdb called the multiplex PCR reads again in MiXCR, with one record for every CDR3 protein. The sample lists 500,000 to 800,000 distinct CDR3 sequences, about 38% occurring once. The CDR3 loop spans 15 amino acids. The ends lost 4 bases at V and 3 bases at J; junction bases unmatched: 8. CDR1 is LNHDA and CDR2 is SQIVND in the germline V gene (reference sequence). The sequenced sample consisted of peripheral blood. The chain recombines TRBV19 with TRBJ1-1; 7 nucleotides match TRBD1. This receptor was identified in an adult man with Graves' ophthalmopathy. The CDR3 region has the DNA TGTGCCAGTAGTAACTTACAGGGGAGGGACACTGAAGCTTTCTTT. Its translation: CASSNLQGRDTEAFF.